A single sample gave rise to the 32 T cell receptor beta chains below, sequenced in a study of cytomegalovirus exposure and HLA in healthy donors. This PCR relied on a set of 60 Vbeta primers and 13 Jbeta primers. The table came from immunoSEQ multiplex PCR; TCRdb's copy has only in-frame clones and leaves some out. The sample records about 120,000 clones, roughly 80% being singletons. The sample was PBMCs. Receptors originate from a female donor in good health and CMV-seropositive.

The CDR3 here is CASSLVPGTGETQYF. DNA of the CDR3: TGTGCCAGCAGCTTGGTGCCAGGGACAGGGGAGACCCAGTACTTC. V and J are TRBV7-6 and TRBJ2-5; 9 bases map to TRBD1. This CDR3 is built from 15 residues. Trimming removed 3 bases from V and 5 bases from J; junction bases left unmatched: 7. The germline CDR1 and CDR2 sequences are SGHVS and FNYEAQ.

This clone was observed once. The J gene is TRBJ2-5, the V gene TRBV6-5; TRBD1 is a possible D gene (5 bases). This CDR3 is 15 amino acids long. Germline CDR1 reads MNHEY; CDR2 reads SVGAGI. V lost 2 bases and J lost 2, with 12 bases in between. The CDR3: CASSYLSDRQETQYF. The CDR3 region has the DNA TGTGCCAGCAGTTACCTCTCTGACAGACAAGAGACCCAGTACTTC.

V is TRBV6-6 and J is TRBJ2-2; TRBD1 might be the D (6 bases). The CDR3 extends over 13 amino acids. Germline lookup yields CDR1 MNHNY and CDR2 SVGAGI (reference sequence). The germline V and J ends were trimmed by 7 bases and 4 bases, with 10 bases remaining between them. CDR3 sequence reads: CASTGQSTGELFF. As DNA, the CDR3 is TGTGCCAGCACCGGACAGAGCACCGGGGAGCTGTTTTTT.

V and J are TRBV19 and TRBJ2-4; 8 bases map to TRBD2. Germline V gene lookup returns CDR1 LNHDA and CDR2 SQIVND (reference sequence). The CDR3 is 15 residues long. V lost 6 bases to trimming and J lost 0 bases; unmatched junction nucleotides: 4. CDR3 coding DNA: TGTGCCAGTAGCGGGGGGGTATTAGCCAAAAACATTCAGTACTTC. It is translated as CASSGGVLAKNIQYF.

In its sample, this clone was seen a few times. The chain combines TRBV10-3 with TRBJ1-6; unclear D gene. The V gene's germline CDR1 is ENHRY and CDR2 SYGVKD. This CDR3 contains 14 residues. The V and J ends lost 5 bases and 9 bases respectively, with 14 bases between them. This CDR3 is CAISPDSAGSPLHF. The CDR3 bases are TGTGCCATCAGTCCCGATTCTGCCGGTTCACCCCTCCACTTT.

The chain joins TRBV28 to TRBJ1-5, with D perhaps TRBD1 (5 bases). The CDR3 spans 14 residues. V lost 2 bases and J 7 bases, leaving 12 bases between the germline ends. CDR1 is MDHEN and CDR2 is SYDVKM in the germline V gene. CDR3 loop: CASSLPLGAQPQHF. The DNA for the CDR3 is TGTGCCAGCAGTTTACCCCTAGGGGCGCAGCCCCAGCATTTT.

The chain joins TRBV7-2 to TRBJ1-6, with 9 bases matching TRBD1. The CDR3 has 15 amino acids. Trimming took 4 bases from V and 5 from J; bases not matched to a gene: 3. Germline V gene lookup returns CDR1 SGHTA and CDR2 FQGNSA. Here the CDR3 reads CASSSRTGDNSPLHF. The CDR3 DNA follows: TGTGCCAGCAGCTCAAGGACAGGGGATAATTCACCCCTCCACTTT.

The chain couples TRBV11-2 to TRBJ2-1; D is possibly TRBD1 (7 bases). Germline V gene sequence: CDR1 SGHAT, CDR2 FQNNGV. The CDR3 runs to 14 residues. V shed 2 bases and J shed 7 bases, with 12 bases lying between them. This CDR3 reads CASSLLTGRNEQFF. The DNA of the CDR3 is TGTGCCAGCAGCTTATTGACAGGGAGGAATGAGCAGTTCTTC. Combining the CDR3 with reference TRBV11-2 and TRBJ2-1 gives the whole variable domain EAGVAQSPRYKIIEKRQSVAFWCNPISGHATLYWYQQILGQGPKLLIQFQNNGVVDDSQLPKDRFSAERLKGVDSTLKIQPAKLEDSAVYLCASSLLTGRNEQFFGPGTRLTVL.

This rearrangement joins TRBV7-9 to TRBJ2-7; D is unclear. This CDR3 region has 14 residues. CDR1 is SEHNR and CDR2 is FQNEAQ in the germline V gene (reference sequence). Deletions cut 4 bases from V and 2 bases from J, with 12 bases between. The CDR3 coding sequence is TGTGCCAGCAGCTCCGGGTCCAGCCCCTACGAGCAGTACTTC. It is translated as CASSSGSSPYEQYF.

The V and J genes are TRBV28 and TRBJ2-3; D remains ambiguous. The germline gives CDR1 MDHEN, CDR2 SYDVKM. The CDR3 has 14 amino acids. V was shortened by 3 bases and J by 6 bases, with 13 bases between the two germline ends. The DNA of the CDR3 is TGTGCCAGCAGTTTGTCCCCCTACGCGGATACGCAGTATTTT. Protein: CASSLSPYADTQYF.

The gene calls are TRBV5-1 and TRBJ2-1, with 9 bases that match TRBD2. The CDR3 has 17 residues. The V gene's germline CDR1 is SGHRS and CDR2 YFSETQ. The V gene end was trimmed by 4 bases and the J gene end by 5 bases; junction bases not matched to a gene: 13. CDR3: CASSPAPAGGQNNEQFF. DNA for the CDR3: TGCGCCAGCAGCCCCGCACCCGCGGGGGGGCAAAACAATGAGCAGTTCTTC.

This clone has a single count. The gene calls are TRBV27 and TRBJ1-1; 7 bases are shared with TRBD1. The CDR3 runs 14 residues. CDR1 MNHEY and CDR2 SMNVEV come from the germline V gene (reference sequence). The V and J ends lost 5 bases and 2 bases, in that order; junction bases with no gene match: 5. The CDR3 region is CASSLAGGNTEAFF. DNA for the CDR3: TGTGCCAGCAGTCTTGCAGGGGGTAACACTGAAGCTTTCTTT.

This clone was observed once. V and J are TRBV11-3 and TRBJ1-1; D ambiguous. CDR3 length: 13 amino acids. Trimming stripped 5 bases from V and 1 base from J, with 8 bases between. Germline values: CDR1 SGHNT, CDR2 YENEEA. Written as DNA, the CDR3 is TGTGCCAGCAGCGCCCACGGGAACACTGAAGCTTTCTTT. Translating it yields CASSAHGNTEAFF. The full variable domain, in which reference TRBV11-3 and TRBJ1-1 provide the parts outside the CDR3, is EAGVVQSPRYKIIEKKQPVAFWCNPISGHNTLYWYLQNLGQGPELLIRYENEEAVDDSQLPKDRFSAERLKGVDSTLKIQPAELGDSAVYLCASSAHGNTEAFFGQGTRLTVV.

CDR3 coding DNA: TGTGCCAGCAGTGTGGGACAGGGCCAAGAGACCCAGTACTTC. Protein: CASSVGQGQETQYF. V gene TRBV6-1 combines with J gene TRBJ2-5; 9 bases are shared with TRBD1. The V segment lost 4 bases and the J segment 1 base; nucleotides outside the gene matches: 1. This CDR3 is 14 amino acids long. Per germline, CDR1 MNHNS and CDR2 SASEGT.

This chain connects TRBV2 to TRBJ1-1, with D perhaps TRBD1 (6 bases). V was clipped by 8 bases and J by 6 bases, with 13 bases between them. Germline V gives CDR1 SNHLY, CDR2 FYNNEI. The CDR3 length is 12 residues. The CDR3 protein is CASVPGHPEAFF. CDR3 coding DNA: TGTGCCAGCGTACCGGGACATCCTGAAGCTTTCTTT. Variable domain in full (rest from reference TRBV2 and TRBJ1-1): EPEVTQTPSHQVTQMGQEVILRCVPISNHLYFYWYRQILGQKVEFLVSFYNNEISEKSEIFDDQFSVERPDGSNFTLKIRSTKLEDSAMYFCASVPGHPEAFFGQGTRLTVV.

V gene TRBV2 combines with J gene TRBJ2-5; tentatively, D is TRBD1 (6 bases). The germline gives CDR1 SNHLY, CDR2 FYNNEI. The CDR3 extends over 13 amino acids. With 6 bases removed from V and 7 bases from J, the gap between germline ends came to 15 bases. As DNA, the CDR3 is TGTGCCAGCAGCCGCGGACAGCTTGGGACCCAGTACTTC. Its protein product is CASSRGQLGTQYF.

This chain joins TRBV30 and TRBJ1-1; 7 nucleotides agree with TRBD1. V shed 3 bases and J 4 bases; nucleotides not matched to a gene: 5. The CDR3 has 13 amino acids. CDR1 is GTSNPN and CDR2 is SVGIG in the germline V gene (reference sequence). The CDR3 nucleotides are TGTGCCTGGAGCCTCGACAGGGTCACTGAAGCTTTCTTT. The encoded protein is CAWSLDRVTEAFF.

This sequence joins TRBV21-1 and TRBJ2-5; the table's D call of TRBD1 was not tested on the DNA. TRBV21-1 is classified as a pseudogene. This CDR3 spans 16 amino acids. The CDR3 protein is CASTPPRDRGSETQYF. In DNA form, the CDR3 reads TGTGCCAGCACTCCACCCCGGGACAGGGGATCAGAGACCCAGTACTTC.

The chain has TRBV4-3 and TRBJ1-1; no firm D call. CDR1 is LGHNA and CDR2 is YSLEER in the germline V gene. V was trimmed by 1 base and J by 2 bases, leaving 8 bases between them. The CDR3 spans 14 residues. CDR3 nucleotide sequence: TGCGCCAGCAGCCAAGCGGCAGGAAACACTGAAGCTTTCTTT. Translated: CASSQAAGNTEAFF.

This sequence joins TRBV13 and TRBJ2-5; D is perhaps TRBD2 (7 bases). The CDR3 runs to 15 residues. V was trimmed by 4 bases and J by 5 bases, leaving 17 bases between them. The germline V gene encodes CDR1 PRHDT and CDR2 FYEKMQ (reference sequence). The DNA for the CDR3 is TGTGCCAGCAGCTGGGGTCGGGGGGCGCGTGAGACCCAGTACTTC. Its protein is CASSWGRGARETQYF.

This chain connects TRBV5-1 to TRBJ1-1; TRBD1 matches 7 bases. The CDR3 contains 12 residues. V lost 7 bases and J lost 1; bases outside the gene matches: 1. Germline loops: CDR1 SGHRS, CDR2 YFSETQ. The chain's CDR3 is CASGTANTEAFF. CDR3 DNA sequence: TGCGCCAGCGGGACAGCGAACACTGAAGCTTTCTTT.

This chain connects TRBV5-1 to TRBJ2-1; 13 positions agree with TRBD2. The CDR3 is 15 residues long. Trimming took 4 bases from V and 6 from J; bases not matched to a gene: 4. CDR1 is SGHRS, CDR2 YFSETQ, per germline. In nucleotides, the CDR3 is TGCGCCAGCAGCCCCGGGACTAGCGGGACCAATGAGCAGTTCTTC. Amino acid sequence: CASSPGTSGTNEQFF.

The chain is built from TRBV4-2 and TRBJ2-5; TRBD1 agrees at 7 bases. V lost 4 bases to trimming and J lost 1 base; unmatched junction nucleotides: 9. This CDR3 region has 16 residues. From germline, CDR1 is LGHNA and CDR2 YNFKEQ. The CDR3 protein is CASSLLGRGPQETQYF. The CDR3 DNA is TGTGCCAGCAGCCTTCTGGGTAGGGGGCCCCAAGAGACCCAGTACTTC.

The CDR3 here is CASSMGQGFNQPQHF. The CDR3 region has the DNA TGTGCCAGTAGTATGGGACAGGGTTTCAATCAGCCCCAGCATTTT. The chain employs TRBV19 and TRBJ1-5, with 9 bases identical to TRBD1. Looked up from germline, CDR1 is LNHDA and CDR2 is SQIVND (reference sequence). The CDR3 loop spans 15 amino acids. J was trimmed by 3 bases and V by 3 bases; bases with no gene match: 3.

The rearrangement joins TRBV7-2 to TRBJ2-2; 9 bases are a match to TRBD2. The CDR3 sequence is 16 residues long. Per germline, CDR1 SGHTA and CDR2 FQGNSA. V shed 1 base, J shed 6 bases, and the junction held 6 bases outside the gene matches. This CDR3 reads CASSLVGLADSGELFF. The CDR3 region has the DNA TGTGCCAGCAGCTTAGTGGGACTAGCAGATTCCGGGGAGCTGTTTTTT.

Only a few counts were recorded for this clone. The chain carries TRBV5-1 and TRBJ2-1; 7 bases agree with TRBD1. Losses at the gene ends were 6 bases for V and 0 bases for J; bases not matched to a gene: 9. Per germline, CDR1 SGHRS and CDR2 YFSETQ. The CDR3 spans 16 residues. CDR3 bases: TGCGCCAGCACCACGGGACAGACCTACTCCTACAATGAGCAGTTCTTC. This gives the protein CASTTGQTYSYNEQFF. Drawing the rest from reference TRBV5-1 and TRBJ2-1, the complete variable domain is KAGVTQTPRYLIKTRGQQVTLSCSPISGHRSVSWYQQTPGQGLQFLFEYFSETQRNKGNFPGRFSGRQFSNSRSEMNVSTLELGDSALYLCASTTGQTYSYNEQFFGPGTRLTVL.

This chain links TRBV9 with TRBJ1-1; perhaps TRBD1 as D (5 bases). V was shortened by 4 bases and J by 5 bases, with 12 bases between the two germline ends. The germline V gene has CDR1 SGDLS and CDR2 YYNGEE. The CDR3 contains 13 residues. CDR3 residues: CASSSRVGTEAFF. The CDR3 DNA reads TGTGCCAGCAGCTCCAGGGTTGGGACTGAAGCTTTCTTT.

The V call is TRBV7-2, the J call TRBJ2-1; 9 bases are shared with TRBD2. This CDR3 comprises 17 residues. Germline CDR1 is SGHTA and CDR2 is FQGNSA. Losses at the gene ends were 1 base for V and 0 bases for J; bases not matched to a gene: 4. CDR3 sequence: CASSLVSSGGSYNEQFF. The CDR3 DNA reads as TGTGCCAGCAGCTTAGTAAGTAGCGGGGGCTCCTACAATGAGCAGTTCTTC.

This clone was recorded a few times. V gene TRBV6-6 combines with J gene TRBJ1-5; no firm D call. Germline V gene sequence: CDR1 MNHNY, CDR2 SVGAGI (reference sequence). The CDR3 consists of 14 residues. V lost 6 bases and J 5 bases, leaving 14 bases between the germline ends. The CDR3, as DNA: TGTGCCAGCAGCCAAGACAAAACTTATCAGCCCCAGCATTTT. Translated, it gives CASSQDKTYQPQHF.

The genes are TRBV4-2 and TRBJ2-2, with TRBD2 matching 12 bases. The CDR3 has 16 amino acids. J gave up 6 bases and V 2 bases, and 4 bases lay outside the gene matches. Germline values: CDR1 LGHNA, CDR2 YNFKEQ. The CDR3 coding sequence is TGTGCCAGCAGCCAACTAGCGGGGGGGCCCGCCGGGGAGCTGTTTTTT. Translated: CASSQLAGGPAGELFF.

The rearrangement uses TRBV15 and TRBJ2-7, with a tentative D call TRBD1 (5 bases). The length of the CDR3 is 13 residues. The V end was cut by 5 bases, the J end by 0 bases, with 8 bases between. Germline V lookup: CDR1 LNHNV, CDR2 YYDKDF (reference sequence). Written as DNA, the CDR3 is TGTGCCACCAGCTTAGGGGCCTCCTACGAGCAGTACTTC. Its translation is CATSLGASYEQYF.

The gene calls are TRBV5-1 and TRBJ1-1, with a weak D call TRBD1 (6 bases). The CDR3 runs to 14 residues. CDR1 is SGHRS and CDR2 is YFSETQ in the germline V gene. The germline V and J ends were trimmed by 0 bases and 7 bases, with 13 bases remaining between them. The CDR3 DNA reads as TGCGCCAGCAGCTTGGCCGTCGAAGGGGGTGAAGCTTTCTTT. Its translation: CASSLAVEGGEAFF.